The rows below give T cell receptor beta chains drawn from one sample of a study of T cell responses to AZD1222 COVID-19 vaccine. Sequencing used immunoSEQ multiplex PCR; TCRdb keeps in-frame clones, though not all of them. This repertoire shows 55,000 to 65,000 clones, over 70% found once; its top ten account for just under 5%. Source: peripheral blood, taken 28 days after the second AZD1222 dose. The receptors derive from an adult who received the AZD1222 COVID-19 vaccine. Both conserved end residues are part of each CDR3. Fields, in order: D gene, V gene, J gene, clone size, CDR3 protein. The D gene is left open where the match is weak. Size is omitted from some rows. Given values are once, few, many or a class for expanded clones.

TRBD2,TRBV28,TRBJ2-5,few,CASSLVAGAGIQETQYF
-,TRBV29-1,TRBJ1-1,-,CSGSKNTEAFF
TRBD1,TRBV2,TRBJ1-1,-,CASSPLGQGGPEAFF
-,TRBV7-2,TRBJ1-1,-,CASSLRLGAMNTEAFF
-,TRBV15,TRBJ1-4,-,CATSRVGNEKLFF
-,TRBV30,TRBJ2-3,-,CAWTRGAASTDTQYF
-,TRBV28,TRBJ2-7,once,CASTVTRGTYEQYF
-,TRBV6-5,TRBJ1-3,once,CASKQGLSSGNTIYF
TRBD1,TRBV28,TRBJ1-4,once,CASSPGDRGEKLFF
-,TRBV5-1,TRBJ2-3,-,CASSAGDLGAQYF
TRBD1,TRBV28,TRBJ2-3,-,CASKTGSTSTDTQYF
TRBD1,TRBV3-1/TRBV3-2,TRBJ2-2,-,CASSLRTGDTGELFF
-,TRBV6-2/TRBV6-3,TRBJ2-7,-,CASSLDLHEQYF
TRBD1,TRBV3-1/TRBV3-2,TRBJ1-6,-,CASSSRQGARSPLHF
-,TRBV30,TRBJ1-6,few,CAWSDQANSPLHF
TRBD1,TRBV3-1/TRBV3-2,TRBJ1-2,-,CASSSDRVGYTF
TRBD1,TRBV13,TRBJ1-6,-,CASRRDRGGSPLHF
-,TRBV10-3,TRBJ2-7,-,CAITLALRGEQYF
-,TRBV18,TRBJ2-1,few,CASSPPQGIYNEQFF
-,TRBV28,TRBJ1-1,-,CASSSRKTEAFF
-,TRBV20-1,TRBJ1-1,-,CSPDRGNEAFF
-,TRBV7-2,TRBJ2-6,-,CASSLGGRGTSGANVLTF
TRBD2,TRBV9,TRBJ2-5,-,CASSVVDGLAGETQYF
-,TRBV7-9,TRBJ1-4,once,CASSDNRVEKLFF
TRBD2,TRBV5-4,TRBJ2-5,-,CASSTRLAGEGRAQYF
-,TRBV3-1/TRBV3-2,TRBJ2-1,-,CASSHVSTDEQFF
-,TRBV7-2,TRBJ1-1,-,CASSLGLGGDTEAFF
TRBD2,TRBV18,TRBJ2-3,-,CASSPERGTVVDTQYF
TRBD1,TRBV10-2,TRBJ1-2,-,CASSEGTGGPYGYTF
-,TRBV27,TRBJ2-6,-,CASTKEIQSGANVLTF
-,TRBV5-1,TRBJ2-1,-,CASSPGTLRRNEQFF
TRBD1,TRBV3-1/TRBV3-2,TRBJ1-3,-,CASSLLPGQGGNTIYF
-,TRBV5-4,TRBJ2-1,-,CASSPPLGGNNEQFF
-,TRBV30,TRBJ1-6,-,CAWSVSGVGSPLHF
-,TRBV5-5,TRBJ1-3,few,CASSLAGPFSGNTIYF
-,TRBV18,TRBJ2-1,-,CASSPRGTIDNEQFF
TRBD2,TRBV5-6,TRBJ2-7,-,CASSPAGGSYREQYF
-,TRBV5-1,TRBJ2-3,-,CASSPSGAPGSDTQYF
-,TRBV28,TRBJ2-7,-,CASSSEYEQYF
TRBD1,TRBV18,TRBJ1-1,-,CASSPLSLAGGPNTEAFF
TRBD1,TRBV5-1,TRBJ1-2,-,CASSPGTEFYGYTF
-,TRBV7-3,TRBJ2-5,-,CASSQGKQETQYF